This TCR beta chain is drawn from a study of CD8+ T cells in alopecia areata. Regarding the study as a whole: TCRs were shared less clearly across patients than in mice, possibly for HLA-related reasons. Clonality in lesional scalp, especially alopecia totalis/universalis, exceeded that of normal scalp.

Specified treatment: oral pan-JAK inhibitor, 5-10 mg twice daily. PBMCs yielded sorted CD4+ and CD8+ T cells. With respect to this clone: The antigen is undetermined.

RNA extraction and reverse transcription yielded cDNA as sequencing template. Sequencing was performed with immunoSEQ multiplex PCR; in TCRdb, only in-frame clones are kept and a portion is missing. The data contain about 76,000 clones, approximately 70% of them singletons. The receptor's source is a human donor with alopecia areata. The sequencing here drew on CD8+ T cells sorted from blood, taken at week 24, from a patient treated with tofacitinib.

The CDR3 sequence: CAWSVNTGFPYEQYF. CDR3 coding DNA: TGTGCCTGGAGTGTTAACACAGGGTTCCCCTACGAGCAGTACTTC. The chain joins TRBV30 to TRBJ2-7, with D possibly being TRBD1 (6 bases). Trimming removed 0 bases at V and 2 bases at J, with 14 bases between. This CDR3 has 15 residues. Germline CDR1 reads GTSNPN; CDR2 reads SVGIG (reference sequence).